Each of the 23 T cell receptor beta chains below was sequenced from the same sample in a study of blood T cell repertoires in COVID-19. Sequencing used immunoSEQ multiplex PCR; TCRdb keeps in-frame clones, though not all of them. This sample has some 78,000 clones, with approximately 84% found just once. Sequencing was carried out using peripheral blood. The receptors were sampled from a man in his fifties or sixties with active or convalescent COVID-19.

In DNA form, the CDR3 reads TGTGCCAGCAGCCTAACCACTAGCGTTTCCTACGAGCAGTACTTC. This translates into CASSLTTSVSYEQYF. This chain links TRBV21-1 with TRBJ2-7; no check of the table's D call, TRBD2, against the DNA was made. TRBV21-1 is described as a pseudogene. This CDR3 has 15 residues.

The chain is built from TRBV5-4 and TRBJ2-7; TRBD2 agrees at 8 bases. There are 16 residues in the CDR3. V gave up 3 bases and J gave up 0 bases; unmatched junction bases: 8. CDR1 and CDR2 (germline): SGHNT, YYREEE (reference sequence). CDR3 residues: CASSSGGGGSSYEQYF. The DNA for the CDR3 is TGTGCCAGCAGCTCGGGGGGGGGCGGTAGCTCCTACGAGCAGTACTTC.

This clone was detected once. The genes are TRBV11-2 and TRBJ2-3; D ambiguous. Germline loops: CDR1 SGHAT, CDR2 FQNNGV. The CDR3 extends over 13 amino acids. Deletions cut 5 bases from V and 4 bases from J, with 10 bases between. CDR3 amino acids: CASSLTVADTQYF. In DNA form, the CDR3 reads TGTGCCAGCAGCCTAACAGTGGCAGATACGCAGTATTTT.

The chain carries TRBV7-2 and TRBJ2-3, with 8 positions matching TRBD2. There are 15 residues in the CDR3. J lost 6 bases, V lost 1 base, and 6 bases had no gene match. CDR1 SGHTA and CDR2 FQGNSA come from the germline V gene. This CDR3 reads CASSLDRGGHDTQYF. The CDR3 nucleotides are TGTGCCAGCAGCTTAGACCGGGGGGGCCACGATACGCAGTATTTT.

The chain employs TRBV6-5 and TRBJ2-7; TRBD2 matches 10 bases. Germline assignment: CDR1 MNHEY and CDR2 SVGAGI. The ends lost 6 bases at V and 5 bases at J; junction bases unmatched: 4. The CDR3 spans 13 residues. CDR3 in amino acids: CASRGGTSDEQYF. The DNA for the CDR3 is TGTGCCAGCAGGGGTGGGACTAGCGACGAGCAGTACTTC.

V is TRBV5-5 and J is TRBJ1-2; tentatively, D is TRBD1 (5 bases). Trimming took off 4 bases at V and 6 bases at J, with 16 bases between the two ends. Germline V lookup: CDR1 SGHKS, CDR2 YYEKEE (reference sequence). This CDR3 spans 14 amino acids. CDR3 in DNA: TGTGCCAGCAGCCCCAGGACATGGTCGGATGGCTACACCTTC. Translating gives CASSPRTWSDGYTF.

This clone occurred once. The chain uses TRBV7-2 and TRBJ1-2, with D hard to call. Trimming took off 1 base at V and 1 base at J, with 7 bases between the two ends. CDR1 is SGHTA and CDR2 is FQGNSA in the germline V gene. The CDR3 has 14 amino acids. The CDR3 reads CASSLEQSNYGYTF. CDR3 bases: TGTGCCAGCAGCTTAGAACAGAGTAACTATGGCTACACCTTC.

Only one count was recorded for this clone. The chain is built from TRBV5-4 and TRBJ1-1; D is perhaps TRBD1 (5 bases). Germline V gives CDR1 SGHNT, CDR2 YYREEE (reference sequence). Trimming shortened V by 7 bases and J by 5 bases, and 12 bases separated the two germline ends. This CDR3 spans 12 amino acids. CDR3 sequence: CASLTRGTEAFF. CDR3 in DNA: TGTGCCAGCCTAACTCGGGGGACTGAAGCTTTCTTT. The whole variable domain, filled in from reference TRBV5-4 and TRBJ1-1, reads ETGVTQSPTHLIKTRGQQVTLRCSSQSGHNTVSWYQQALGQGPQFIFQYYREEENGRGNFPPRFSGLQFPNYSSELNVNALELDDSALYLCASLTRGTEAFFGQGTRLTVV.

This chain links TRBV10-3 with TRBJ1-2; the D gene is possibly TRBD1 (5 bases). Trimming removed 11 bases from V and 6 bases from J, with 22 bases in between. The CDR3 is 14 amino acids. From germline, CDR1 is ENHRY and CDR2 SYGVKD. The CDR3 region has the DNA TGTGCCCTGAGGGAGGGTTCGACAGAGAATGGCTACACCTTC. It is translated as CALREGSTENGYTF.

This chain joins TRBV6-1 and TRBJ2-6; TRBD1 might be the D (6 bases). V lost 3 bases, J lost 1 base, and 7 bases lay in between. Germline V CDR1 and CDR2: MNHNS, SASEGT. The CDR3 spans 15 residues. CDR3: CASSDTGSGANVLTF. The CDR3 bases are TGTGCCAGCAGTGATACAGGGTCTGGGGCCAACGTCCTGACTTTC.

This CDR3 is CASSLDSGQGSTGELFF. The CDR3 DNA follows: TGTGCCAGCAGCTTAGATTCGGGACAGGGAAGCACCGGGGAGCTGTTTTTT. This chain uses TRBV11-2 with TRBJ2-2, with TRBD1 matching 9 bases. This CDR3 is built from 17 residues. Germline V gene lookup returns CDR1 SGHAT and CDR2 FQNNGV. V lost 0 bases and J lost 4; bases outside the gene matches: 6.

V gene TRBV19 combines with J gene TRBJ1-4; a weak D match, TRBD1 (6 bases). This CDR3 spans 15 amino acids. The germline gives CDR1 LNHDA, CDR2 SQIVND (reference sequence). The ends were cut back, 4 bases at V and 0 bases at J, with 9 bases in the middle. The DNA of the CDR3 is TGTGCCAGTAGTAGCGACAGGACAACTAATGAAAAACTGTTTTTT. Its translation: CASSSDRTTNEKLFF.

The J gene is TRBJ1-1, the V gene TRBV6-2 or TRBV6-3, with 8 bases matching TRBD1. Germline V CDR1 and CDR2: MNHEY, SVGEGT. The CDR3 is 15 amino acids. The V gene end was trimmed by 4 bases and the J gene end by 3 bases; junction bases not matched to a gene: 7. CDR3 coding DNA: TGTGCCAGCAGTTCACCAGGGGGCAGGGACACTGAAGCTTTCTTT. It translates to CASSSPGGRDTEAFF.

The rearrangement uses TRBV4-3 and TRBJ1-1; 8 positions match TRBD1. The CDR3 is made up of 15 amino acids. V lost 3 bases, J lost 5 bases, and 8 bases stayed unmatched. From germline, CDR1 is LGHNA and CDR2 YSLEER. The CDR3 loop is CASSHLDRGGTEAFF. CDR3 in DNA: TGCGCCAGCAGCCACCTCGACAGGGGAGGTACTGAAGCTTTCTTT.

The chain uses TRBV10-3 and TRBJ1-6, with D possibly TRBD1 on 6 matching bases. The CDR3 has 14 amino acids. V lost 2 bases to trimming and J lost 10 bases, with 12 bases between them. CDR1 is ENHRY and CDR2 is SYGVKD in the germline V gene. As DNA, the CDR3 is TGTGCCATCAGTGAGGGTGGGGGCGGCTCACCCCTCCACTTT. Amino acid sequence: CAISEGGGGSPLHF.

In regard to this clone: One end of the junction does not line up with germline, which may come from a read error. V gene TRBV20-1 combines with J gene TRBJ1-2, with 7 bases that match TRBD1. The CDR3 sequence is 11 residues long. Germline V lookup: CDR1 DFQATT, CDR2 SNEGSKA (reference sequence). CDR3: CSAGDRVGYTF. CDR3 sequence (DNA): TGCAGTGCTGGAGACAGGGTAGGCTACACCTTC.

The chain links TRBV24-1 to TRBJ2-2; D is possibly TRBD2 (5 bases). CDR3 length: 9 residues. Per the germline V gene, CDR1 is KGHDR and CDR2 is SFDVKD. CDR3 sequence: CGGTGELFF. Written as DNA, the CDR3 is TGTGGCGGGACCGGGGAGCTGTTTTTT.

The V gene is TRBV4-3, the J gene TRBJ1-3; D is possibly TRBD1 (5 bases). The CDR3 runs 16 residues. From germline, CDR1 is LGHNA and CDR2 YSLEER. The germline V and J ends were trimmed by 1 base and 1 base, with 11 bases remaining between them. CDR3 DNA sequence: TGCGCCAGCAGCCAAGTCGCAGGGCCGTCTGGAAACACCATATATTTT. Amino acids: CASSQVAGPSGNTIYF.

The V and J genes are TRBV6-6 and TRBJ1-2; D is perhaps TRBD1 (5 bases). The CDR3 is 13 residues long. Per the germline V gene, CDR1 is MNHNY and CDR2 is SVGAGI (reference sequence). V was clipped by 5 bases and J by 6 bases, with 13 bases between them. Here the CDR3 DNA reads TGTGCCAGCAGTCCCCAGGGCCGAGATGGCTACACCTTC. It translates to CASSPQGRDGYTF.

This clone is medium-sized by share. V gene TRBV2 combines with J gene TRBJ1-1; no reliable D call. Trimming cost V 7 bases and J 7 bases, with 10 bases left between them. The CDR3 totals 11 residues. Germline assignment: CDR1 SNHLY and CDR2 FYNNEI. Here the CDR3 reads CASNWENEAFF. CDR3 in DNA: TGTGCCAGCAACTGGGAGAATGAAGCTTTCTTT.

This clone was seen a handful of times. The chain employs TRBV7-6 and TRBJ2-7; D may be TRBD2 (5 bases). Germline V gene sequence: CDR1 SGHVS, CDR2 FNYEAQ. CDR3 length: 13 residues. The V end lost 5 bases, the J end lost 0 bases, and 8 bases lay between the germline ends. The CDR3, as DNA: TGTGCCAGCAGCCCCGGACTCTCCTACGAGCAGTACTTC. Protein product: CASSPGLSYEQYF.

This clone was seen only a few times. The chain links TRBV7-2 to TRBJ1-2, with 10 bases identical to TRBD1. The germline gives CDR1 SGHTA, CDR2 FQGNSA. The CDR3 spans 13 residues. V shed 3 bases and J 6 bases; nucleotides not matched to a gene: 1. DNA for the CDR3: TGTGCCAGCAGCTTGGGACAGGGGAATGGCTACACCTTC. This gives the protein CASSLGQGNGYTF.

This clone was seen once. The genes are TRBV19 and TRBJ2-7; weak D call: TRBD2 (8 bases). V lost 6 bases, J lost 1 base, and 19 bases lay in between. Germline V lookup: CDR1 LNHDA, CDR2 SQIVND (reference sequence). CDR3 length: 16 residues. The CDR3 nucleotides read TGTGCCAGTAGGGAAAGCGGGGGACAGTTATCCTACGAGCAGTACTTC. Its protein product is CASRESGGQLSYEQYF. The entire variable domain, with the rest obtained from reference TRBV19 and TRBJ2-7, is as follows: DGGITQSPKYLFRKEGQNVTLSCEQNLNHDAMYWYRQDPGQGLRLIYYSQIVNDFQKGDIAEGYSVSREKKESFPLTVTSAQKNPTAFYLCASRESGGQLSYEQYFGPGTRLTVT.